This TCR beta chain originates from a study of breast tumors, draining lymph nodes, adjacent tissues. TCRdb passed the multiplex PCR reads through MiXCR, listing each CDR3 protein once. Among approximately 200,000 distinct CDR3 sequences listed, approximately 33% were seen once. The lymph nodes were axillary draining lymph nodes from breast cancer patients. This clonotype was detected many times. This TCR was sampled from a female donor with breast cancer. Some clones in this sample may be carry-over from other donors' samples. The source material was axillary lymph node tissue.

The CDR3 loop reads CASSPRGSTRATIYF. The CDR3 DNA sequence: TGTGCCAGCAGTCCACGTGGGAGCACCCGGGCCACCATATATTTT. This chain joins TRBV2 and TRBJ1-3; D gene uncertain. Deletions cut 5 bases from V and 9 bases from J, with 20 bases between. The CDR3 is 15 residues long. Germline assignment: CDR1 SNHLY and CDR2 FYNNEI.